This entry is about one T cell receptor beta chain. This entry belongs to a study of shared clonotypes between healthy human individuals. In germline, CDR1 is LGHNA, CDR2 YNFKEQ. V was pared by 2 bases and J by 4 bases, with 2 bases of the junction left unmatched. The CDR3 runs to 16 residues. It was on ten immunoSEQ deep assay plates that unsorted PBMC DNA was sequenced. Measured with immunoSEQ multiplex PCR; TCRdb has only the in-frame clones, and not every one. The sample lists some 470,000 clones, less than 80% occurring once. The sequenced sample was PBMCs. The chain employs TRBV4-2 and TRBJ2-1; 13 nucleotides agree with TRBD2. This sequence originates from a woman in her forties in good health. Some clones in this sample may be carry-over from other donors' samples. In DNA, the CDR3 is TGTGCCAGCAGCCAACTACTAGCGGGGGGGTACAATGAGCAGTTCTTC. The encoded protein is CASSQLLAGGYNEQFF.